This TCR beta chain is drawn from a study of CD8+ T cells in alopecia areata. As to treatment: oral pan-JAK inhibitor, 5-10 mg twice daily. Germline assignment: CDR1 MNHNY and CDR2 SVGAGI (reference sequence). Trimming pared 2 bases from V and 2 bases from J, leaving 13 bases between. CDR3 length equals 15 residues. Sequencing used cDNA as its template, made by extracting RNA and reverse transcribing it. Data came from immunoSEQ multiplex PCR; TCRdb stores just in-frame clones and leaves some out. The table has about 180,000 clones, about 55% seen once; the top ten hold approximately 10%. In its sample, this clone was seen a few times.

The receptor was derived from a human donor with alopecia areata. Source: CD8+ T cells sorted from blood, taken at week 24, from a patient treated with tofacitinib. The rearrangement links TRBV6-6 to TRBJ2-7; maybe TRBD1 (6 bases). This chain's CDR3 is CASSYPATGTYEQYF. DNA for the CDR3: TGTGCCAGCAGTTACCCCGCGACAGGAACCTACGAGCAGTACTTC.